This TCR beta chain was observed in a study of blood T cell repertoires in COVID-19. Here immunoSEQ multiplex PCR was the method, and the copy in TCRdb shows in-frame clones only, minus some. The repertoire holds fewer than 300,000 clones, with 85% to 90% as singletons. V lost 4 bases, J lost 2 bases, and 5 bases stayed unmatched. Germline CDR1 MNHEY, CDR2 SVGAGI. There are 15 residues in the CDR3. The chain recombines TRBV6-5 with TRBJ2-5; 9 bases match TRBD1. The specimen was PBMCs or T cells enriched from blood (not recorded which). This TCR was recovered from a man aged 18 to 30 who had recovered from COVID-19. CDR3 nucleotide sequence: TGTGCCAGCAGTTGGGGGGACAGGGCGCAAGAGACCCAGTACTTC. Its protein is CASSWGDRAQETQYF.